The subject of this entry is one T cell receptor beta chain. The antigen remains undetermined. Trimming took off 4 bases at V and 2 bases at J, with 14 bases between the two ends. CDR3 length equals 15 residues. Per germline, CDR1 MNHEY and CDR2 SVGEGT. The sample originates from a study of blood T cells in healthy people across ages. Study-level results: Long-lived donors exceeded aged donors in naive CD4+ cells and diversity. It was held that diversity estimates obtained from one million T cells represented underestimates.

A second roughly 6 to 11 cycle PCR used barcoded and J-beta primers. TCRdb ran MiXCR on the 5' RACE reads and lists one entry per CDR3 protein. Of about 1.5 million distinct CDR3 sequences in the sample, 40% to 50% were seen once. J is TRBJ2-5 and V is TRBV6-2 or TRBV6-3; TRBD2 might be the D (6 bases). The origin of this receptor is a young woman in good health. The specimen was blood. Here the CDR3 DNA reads TGTGCCAGCAGTTCCTGGGACTTCCAACAAGAGACCCAGTACTTC. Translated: CASSSWDFQQETQYF.